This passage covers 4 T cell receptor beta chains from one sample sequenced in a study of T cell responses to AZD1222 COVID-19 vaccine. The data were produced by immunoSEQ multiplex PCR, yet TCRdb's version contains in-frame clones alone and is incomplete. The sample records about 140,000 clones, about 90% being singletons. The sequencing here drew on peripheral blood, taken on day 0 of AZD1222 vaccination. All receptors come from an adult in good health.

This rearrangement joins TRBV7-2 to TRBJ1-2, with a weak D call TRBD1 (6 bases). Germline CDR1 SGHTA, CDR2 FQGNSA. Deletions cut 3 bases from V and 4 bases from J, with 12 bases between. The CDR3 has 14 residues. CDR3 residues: CASSFRGQGYGYTF. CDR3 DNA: TGTGCCAGCAGCTTCAGGGGTCAGGGCTATGGCTACACCTTC.

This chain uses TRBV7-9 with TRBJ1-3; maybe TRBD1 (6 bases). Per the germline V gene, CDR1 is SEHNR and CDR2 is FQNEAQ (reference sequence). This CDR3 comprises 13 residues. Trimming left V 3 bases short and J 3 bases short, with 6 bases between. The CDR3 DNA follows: TGTGCCAGCAGCTTCAGGGGTGGAAACACCATATATTTT. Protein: CASSFRGGNTIYF.

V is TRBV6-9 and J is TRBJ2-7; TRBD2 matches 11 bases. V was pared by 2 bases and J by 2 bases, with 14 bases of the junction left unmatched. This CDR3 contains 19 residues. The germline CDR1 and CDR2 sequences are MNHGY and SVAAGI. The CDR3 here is CASSYLTAILAGAPYEQYF. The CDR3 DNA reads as TGTGCCAGCAGTTATCTGACAGCGATACTAGCGGGAGCCCCCTACGAGCAGTACTTC.

The CDR3, as DNA: TGCAGCGTTGAGCCCGCGTGGGAAGCTACGCAGTATTTT. Translated: CSVEPAWEATQYF. The chain joins TRBV29-1 to TRBJ2-3; D unresolved. The V end was cut by 3 bases, the J end by 8 bases, with 15 bases between. Germline CDR1 reads SQVTM; CDR2 reads ANQGSEA. The CDR3 contains 13 residues.